One and the same sample provided the 23 T cell receptor beta chains below, sequenced in a study of shared clonotypes between healthy human individuals. TCRdb's copy holds only in-frame clones and misses some; the assay was immunoSEQ multiplex PCR. The table has roughly 590,000 clones, 95% seen once. Naive-designated CD8 cells lacked CD45RO, were positively enriched for CCR7, and omitted terminally differentiated effector memory CD45RA+ cells. The sample consisted of naive CD8+ T cells sorted from blood. These receptors were obtained from a woman in her twenties or thirties in good health.

The genes are TRBV5-6 and TRBJ2-1, with a weak D call TRBD1 (5 bases). V dropped 1 base and J dropped 9 bases, with 11 bases sitting between them. The CDR3 consists of 13 residues. CDR1 and CDR2 from the germline V gene are SGHDT and YYEEEE. CDR3 sequence reads: CASSLSHDSEQFF. Here the CDR3 DNA reads TGTGCCAGCAGCTTGTCCCACGACAGTGAGCAGTTCTTC.

V is TRBV5-4 and J is TRBJ2-1; 7 nucleotides align to TRBD2. Germline loops: CDR1 SGHNT, CDR2 YYREEE (reference sequence). V dropped 4 bases and J dropped 1; count of bases not matched to a gene: 5. This CDR3 is built from 15 residues. The CDR3 is CASSLVAGSYNEQFF. The CDR3 nucleotides are TGTGCCAGCAGCCTAGTAGCGGGTTCCTACAATGAGCAGTTCTTC.

The CDR3 region is CASSSEGGVDTQYF. The CDR3 region has the DNA TGTGCCAGCAGCTCAGAAGGAGGTGTAGATACGCAGTATTTT. The chain employs TRBV9 and TRBJ2-3; D is perhaps TRBD2 (5 bases). Trimming took 4 bases from V and 5 from J, leaving 14 bases between them. Germline V CDR1 and CDR2: SGDLS, YYNGEE. This CDR3 is built from 14 residues.

V usage is TRBV19 and J usage is TRBJ2-3; weak D call: TRBD1 (5 bases). This CDR3 has 17 residues. V lost 2 bases and J lost 2, with 17 bases in between. CDR1 LNHDA and CDR2 SQIVND come from the germline V gene (reference sequence). In nucleotides, the CDR3 is TGTGCCAGTAGTATACTCACGACAGTAGGAAACACAGATACGCAGTATTTT. Translated, it gives CASSILTTVGNTDTQYF.

The genes are TRBV11-1 and TRBJ2-5; D ambiguous. Germline CDR1 and CDR2: SGHAT and FQDESV (reference sequence). The CDR3 runs 12 residues. Trimming took 4 bases from V and 5 from J, leaving 8 bases between them. The CDR3 DNA is TGTGCCAGCAGCTATGGTGGGGAGACCCAGTACTTC. Encoded protein: CASSYGGETQYF.

The rearrangement joins TRBV30 to TRBJ2-7; the match to TRBD1 covers 7 bases. The V and J ends lost 5 bases and 0 bases, in that order; junction bases with no gene match: 7. Looked up from germline, CDR1 is GTSNPN and CDR2 is SVGIG (reference sequence). This CDR3 region has 14 residues. CDR3 region: CAWVPGTDSYEQYF. The CDR3 nucleotides read TGTGCCTGGGTACCCGGGACAGACTCCTACGAGCAGTACTTC.

The J gene is TRBJ2-7, the V gene TRBV14; D unresolved. Germline V gene sequence: CDR1 SGHDN, CDR2 FVKESK. Between the trimmed V and J ends, which lost 5 bases and 4 bases, there was a span of 18 bases. The CDR3 has 15 residues. The CDR3 reads CASSTPVGPPYEQYF. CDR3 bases: TGTGCCAGCAGCACTCCCGTCGGCCCACCTTACGAGCAGTACTTC.

With respect to this clone: At the DNA level, this CDR3 is encoded by other sequences in the same sample as well. This rearrangement joins TRBV7-9 to TRBJ2-7; either TRBD1 or TRBD2 may supply D (5 bases each). Germline-derived CDR1 and CDR2 are SEHNR and FQNEAQ (reference sequence). The V end was cut by 3 bases, the J end by 5 bases, with 8 bases between. The CDR3 has 12 amino acids. The CDR3 loop is CASSLGRNEQYF. CDR3 DNA sequence: TGTGCCAGCAGCTTGGGACGGAACGAGCAGTACTTC.

The rearrangement links TRBV7-9 to TRBJ2-1, with D perhaps TRBD1 (5 bases). V lost 1 base and J lost 3, with 13 bases in between. CDR1 and CDR2 (germline): SEHNR, FQNEAQ (reference sequence). The CDR3 totals 16 residues. The CDR3 DNA is TGTGCCAGCAGCTTAGGTGTGACAGCCATCTACAATGAGCAGTTCTTC. This translates into CASSLGVTAIYNEQFF.

The V call is TRBV5-4, the J call TRBJ2-1; 7 bases map to TRBD2. The CDR3 covers 14 residues. V lost 4 bases to trimming and J lost 4 bases; unmatched junction nucleotides: 5. The germline gives CDR1 SGHNT, CDR2 YYREEE (reference sequence). The CDR3 sequence is CASSQTSLYNEQFF. CDR3 bases: TGTGCCAGCAGCCAGACTAGCCTGTACAATGAGCAGTTCTTC. Using reference TRBV5-4 and TRBJ2-1 for the parts outside the CDR3, the full variable domain is ETGVTQSPTHLIKTRGQQVTLRCSSQSGHNTVSWYQQALGQGPQFIFQYYREEENGRGNFPPRFSGLQFPNYSSELNVNALELDDSALYLCASSQTSLYNEQFFGPGTRLTVL.

The V gene is TRBV5-1, the J gene TRBJ1-5; 9 bases fit TRBD1. The ends lost 0 bases at V and 5 bases at J; junction bases unmatched: 9. CDR3 length equals 17 residues. CDR1 SGHRS and CDR2 YFSETQ come from the germline V gene. This chain's CDR3 is CASSLVGDRVEDQPQHF. CDR3 bases: TGCGCCAGCAGCTTGGTTGGGGACAGGGTGGAGGATCAGCCCCAGCATTTT. The full variable domain, completed using reference TRBV5-1 and TRBJ1-5, is KAGVTQTPRYLIKTRGQQVTLSCSPISGHRSVSWYQQTPGQGLQFLFEYFSETQRNKGNFPGRFSGRQFSNSRSEMNVSTLELGDSALYLCASSLVGDRVEDQPQHFGDGTRLSIL.

The chain combines TRBV28 with TRBJ1-3; a possible D gene is TRBD1 (5 bases). The CDR3 covers 18 residues. Per the germline V gene, CDR1 is MDHEN and CDR2 is SYDVKM. The V gene lost 3 bases and the J gene lost 0 bases, with 18 bases spanning the gap. CDR3 nucleotide sequence: TGTGCCAGCAGTTTTTGGGGCACACAGCTACTCTCTGGAAACACCATATATTTT. Translated, it gives CASSFWGTQLLSGNTIYF.

The chain couples TRBV12-2 to TRBJ2-3; the table names TRBD2, a call not compared with the DNA. TRBV12-2 constitutes a pseudogene. The length of the CDR3 is 20 residues. The CDR3 coding sequence is TGTGCAAGTCGCTTTATAACCGGGACTAGCGGGAAACGTGGCACAGATACGCAGTATTTT. Encoded protein: CASRFITGTSGKRGTDTQYF.

The chain is built from TRBV13 and TRBJ1-2; D not resolved. The CDR3 covers 15 residues. V lost 0 bases to trimming and J lost 4 bases, with 12 bases between them. Germline CDR1 PRHDT, CDR2 FYEKMQ (reference sequence). As DNA, the CDR3 is TGTGCCAGCAGCTTAGGGACGACGGCTTTCTATGGCTACACCTTC. Encoded protein: CASSLGTTAFYGYTF.

The chain has TRBV27 and TRBJ2-1; D uncertain. The germline V gene has CDR1 MNHEY and CDR2 SMNVEV (reference sequence). CDR3 size: 13 residues. The V gene lost 3 bases and the J gene lost 4 bases, with 7 bases spanning the gap. The CDR3 reads CASSFPPYNEQFF. The CDR3 DNA reads TGTGCCAGCAGTTTTCCGCCTTACAATGAGCAGTTCTTC.

V and J are TRBV6-5 and TRBJ1-1; no reliable D call. V was clipped by 6 bases and J by 8 bases, with 10 bases between them. Germline-derived CDR1 and CDR2 are MNHEY and SVGAGI. The CDR3 loop spans 11 amino acids. The CDR3 reads CASRRDMEAFF. CDR3 bases: TGTGCCAGCAGGCGAGACATGGAAGCTTTCTTT.

A few counts support this clone. V is TRBV20-1 and J is TRBJ2-5, with D possibly being TRBD1 (5 bases). Germline assignment: CDR1 DFQATT and CDR2 SNEGSKA (reference sequence). This CDR3 comprises 11 residues. V was pared by 7 bases and J by 2 bases, with 8 bases between. The CDR3 nucleotides read TGCAGTGGAGACAGACAAGAGACCCAGTACTTC. Its protein product is CSGDRQETQYF.

The CDR3 DNA sequence: TGTGCCAGCAACTTCTTGACGCACTCCTACGAGCAGTACTTC. As protein: CASNFLTHSYEQYF. The rearrangement joins TRBV27 to TRBJ2-7; D is uncertain. The CDR3 has 14 amino acids. The V end was cut by 7 bases, the J end by 0 bases, with 13 bases between. Germline-derived CDR1 and CDR2 are MNHEY and SMNVEV (reference sequence).

The genes are TRBV27 and TRBJ2-3; D is unclear. Trimming removed 0 bases from V and 2 bases from J, with 18 bases in between. The germline gives CDR1 MNHEY, CDR2 SMNVEV (reference sequence). This CDR3 has 18 residues. DNA of the CDR3: TGTGCCAGCAGTTTATCGATGTTTCGTCTGGAGTCCACAGATACGCAGTATTTT. It translates to CASSLSMFRLESTDTQYF.

The rearrangement links TRBV6-5 to TRBJ2-1; D is undetermined. This CDR3 is 15 amino acids long. Germline lookup yields CDR1 MNHEY and CDR2 SVGAGI. V was shortened by 0 bases and J by 2 bases, with 8 bases between the two germline ends. The CDR3 sequence is CASSYSATTYNEQFF. The CDR3 coding sequence is TGTGCCAGCAGTTACTCCGCGACAACCTACAATGAGCAGTTCTTC.

V usage is TRBV28 and J usage is TRBJ2-7; 12 nucleotides agree with TRBD2. The CDR3 is 15 amino acids. Germline loops: CDR1 MDHEN, CDR2 SYDVKM. J gave up 4 bases and V 4 bases, and 5 bases lay outside the gene matches. The CDR3 region is CASSSTSGRLYEQYF. In DNA, the CDR3 is TGTGCCAGCAGTTCTACTAGCGGGAGGTTATACGAGCAGTACTTC.

With regard to this clone: Other DNA sequences of this sample code for an identical CDR3. The V gene is TRBV28, the J gene TRBJ1-1; D not resolved. Germline V gene data show CDR1 as MDHEN and CDR2 as SYDVKM. Trimming took off 3 bases at V and 1 base at J, with 3 bases between the two ends. This CDR3 spans 12 amino acids. The CDR3: CASSLRNTEAFF. The CDR3 nucleotides read TGTGCCAGCAGTTTGAGGAACACTGAAGCTTTCTTT.

The genes are TRBV19 and TRBJ2-1, with TRBD1 identical over 9 bases. CDR1 and CDR2 from the germline V gene are LNHDA and SQIVND (reference sequence). The CDR3 is made up of 15 amino acids. Unmatched junction bases numbered 11, after V lost 7 bases and J lost 7 bases. In DNA form, the CDR3 reads TGTGCCAGTAAATTCGGGACAGGGTGGGAGAATGAGCAGTTCTTC. This encodes CASKFGTGWENEQFF.